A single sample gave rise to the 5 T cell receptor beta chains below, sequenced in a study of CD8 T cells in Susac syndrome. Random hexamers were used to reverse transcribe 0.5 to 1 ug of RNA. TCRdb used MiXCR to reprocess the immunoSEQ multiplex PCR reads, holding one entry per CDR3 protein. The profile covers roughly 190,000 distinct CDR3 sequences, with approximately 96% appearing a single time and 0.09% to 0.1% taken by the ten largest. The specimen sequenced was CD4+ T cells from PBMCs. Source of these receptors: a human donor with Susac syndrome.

CDR3 amino acids: CSVAEGVETQYF. CDR3 nucleotide sequence: TGCAGCGTGGCGGAGGGGGTAGAGACCCAGTACTTC. The rearrangement joins TRBV29-1 to TRBJ2-5, with D perhaps given as TRBD1 or TRBD2 (6 bases each). CDR1 SQVTM and CDR2 ANQGSEA come from the germline V gene. V lost 6 bases, J lost 4 bases, and 12 bases lay in between. This CDR3 is 12 amino acids long.

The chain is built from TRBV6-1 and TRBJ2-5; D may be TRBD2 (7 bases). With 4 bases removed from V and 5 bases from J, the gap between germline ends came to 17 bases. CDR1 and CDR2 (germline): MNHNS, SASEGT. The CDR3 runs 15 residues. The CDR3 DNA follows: TGTGCCAGCAGTGCCTCTGGCGGGGGCATGGAGACCCAGTACTTC. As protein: CASSASGGGMETQYF.

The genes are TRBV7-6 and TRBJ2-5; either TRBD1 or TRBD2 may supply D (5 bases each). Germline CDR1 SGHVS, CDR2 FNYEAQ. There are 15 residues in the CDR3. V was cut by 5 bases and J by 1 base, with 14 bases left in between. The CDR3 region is CASSRGPSVQETQYF. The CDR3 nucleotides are TGTGCCAGCAGCCGGGGACCAAGTGTCCAAGAGACCCAGTACTTC.

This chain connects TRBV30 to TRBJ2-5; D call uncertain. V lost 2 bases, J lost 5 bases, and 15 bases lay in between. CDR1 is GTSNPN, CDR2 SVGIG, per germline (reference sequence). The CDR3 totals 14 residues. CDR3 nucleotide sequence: TGTGCCTGGAGTTCCCAATCTAGGAGCGAGACCCAGTACTTC. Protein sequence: CAWSSQSRSETQYF.

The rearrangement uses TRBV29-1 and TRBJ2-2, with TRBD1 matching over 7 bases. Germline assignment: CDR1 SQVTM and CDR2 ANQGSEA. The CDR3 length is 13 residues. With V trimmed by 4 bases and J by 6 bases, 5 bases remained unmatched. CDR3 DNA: TGCAGCGTTGTGTCAGGGGGAGCCGGGGAGCTGTTTTTT. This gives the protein CSVVSGGAGELFF.